These 28 T cell receptor beta chains share one sample of origin, sequenced in a study of blood T cell repertoires in COVID-19. The repertoire was sequenced with immunoSEQ multiplex PCR; TCRdb's copy has only in-frame clones and lacks some. Among fewer than 110,000 clones, 80% to 90% were seen once, and the ten largest hold 3% to 4.5%. Material: peripheral blood. All receptors come from a woman in her sixties with acute or convalescent COVID-19.

V usage is TRBV18 and J usage is TRBJ1-1, with D possibly matching TRBD1 (5 bases). Trimming took 5 bases from V and 4 from J, leaving 17 bases between them. The CDR3 is 15 amino acids. Germline V gene lookup returns CDR1 KGHSH and CDR2 LQKENI. The CDR3 bases are TGTGCCAGCTCAGAATCAACGGCAGGGCCCACTGAAGCTTTCTTT. Translating it yields CASSESTAGPTEAFF. The full variable domain, rest sourced from reference TRBV18 and TRBJ1-1, is NAGVMQNPRHLVRRRGQEARLRCSPMKGHSHVYWYRQLPEEGLKFMVYLQKENIIDESGMPKERFSAEFPKEGPSILRIQQVVRGDSAAYFCASSESTAGPTEAFFGQGTRLTVV.

The chain uses TRBV19 and TRBJ1-4; D is ambiguous. The V and J ends lost 6 bases and 3 bases respectively, with 14 bases between them. Per the germline V gene, CDR1 is LNHDA and CDR2 is SQIVND (reference sequence). This CDR3 is 15 amino acids long. This CDR3 is CASRNAGLPNEKLFF. DNA of the CDR3: TGTGCCAGTAGGAATGCAGGACTCCCTAATGAAAAACTGTTTTTT.

V is TRBV11-2 and J is TRBJ2-1; 9 nucleotides match TRBD1. The CDR3 consists of 14 residues. Germline trimming cut 5 bases from V and 9 bases from J; bases unmatched to any gene: 8. Germline V lookup: CDR1 SGHAT, CDR2 FQNNGV. The CDR3: CASSARTGDGEQFF. The CDR3 DNA is TGTGCCAGCAGCGCCCGGACAGGGGATGGTGAGCAGTTCTTC.

This clone is a singleton in its sample. J is TRBJ2-1 and V is TRBV20-1; 9 bases are shared with TRBD2. CDR1 and CDR2 (germline): DFQATT, SNEGSKA (reference sequence). The CDR3 loop spans 15 amino acids. The V and J ends lost 3 bases and 0 bases, in that order; junction bases with no gene match: 3. The CDR3: CSASGAGGSYNEQFF. The CDR3 DNA sequence: TGCAGTGCTAGTGGAGCGGGGGGCTCCTACAATGAGCAGTTCTTC.

This chain connects TRBV3-1 (or the pseudogene TRBV3-2) to TRBJ1-5; D gene unclear. Trimming shortened V by 3 bases and J by 8 bases, and 17 bases separated the two germline ends. CDR3 length: 15 residues. Per the germline V gene, CDR1 is LGHDT and CDR2 is YNNKEL (reference sequence). For the CDR3, the DNA is TGTGCCAGCAGCCAGGGTCTTTCAGGCCCAGAGCCCCAGCATTTT. This gives the protein CASSQGLSGPEPQHF.

This chain joins TRBV3-1 (or the pseudogene TRBV3-2) and TRBJ2-4; 8 nucleotides align to TRBD2. The ends lost 3 bases at V and 3 bases at J; junction bases unmatched: 1. CDR3 length equals 14 residues. Germline values: CDR1 LGHDT, CDR2 YNNKEL (reference sequence). The CDR3, as DNA: TGTGCCAGCAGCCACCTAGCGGGCAAAAACATTCAGTACTTC. Encoded protein: CASSHLAGKNIQYF.

This clone was detected a few times. V gene TRBV7-9 combines with J gene TRBJ1-3; D is uncertain. CDR1 and CDR2 (germline): SEHNR, FQNEAQ (reference sequence). The CDR3 is 13 amino acids. Trimming shortened V by 5 bases and J by 0 bases, and 5 bases separated the two germline ends. CDR3 loop: CASSPSSGNTIYF. Written as DNA, the CDR3 is TGTGCCAGCAGCCCCTCCTCTGGAAACACCATATATTTT.

This chain links TRBV11-3 with TRBJ1-5; maybe TRBD1 (5 bases). This CDR3 is 17 amino acids long. Germline lookup yields CDR1 SGHNT and CDR2 YENEEA. Trimming stripped 0 bases from V and 0 bases from J, with 12 bases between. The CDR3 sequence is CASSLDLRGYSNQPQHF. The DNA of the CDR3 is TGTGCCAGCAGCTTAGATCTACGGGGGTATAGCAATCAGCCCCAGCATTTT. The variable domain in full, with the rest retrieved from reference TRBV11-3 and TRBJ1-5, is EAGVVQSPRYKIIEKKQPVAFWCNPISGHNTLYWYLQNLGQGPELLIRYENEEAVDDSQLPKDRFSAERLKGVDSTLKIQPAELGDSAVYLCASSLDLRGYSNQPQHFGDGTRLSIL.

The chain uses TRBV28 and TRBJ2-7; 12 bases are shared with TRBD2. The CDR3 has 14 amino acids. CDR1 is MDHEN and CDR2 is SYDVKM in the germline V gene. The J segment lost 0 bases and the V segment lost 6 bases, leaving 0 bases of the junction unmatched. CDR3 amino acids: CASRTSGSSYEQYF. In DNA, the CDR3 is TGTGCCAGCAGGACTAGCGGGAGCTCCTACGAGCAGTACTTC.

Only one count was recorded for this clone. The V and J genes are TRBV10-3 and TRBJ1-1; 12 nucleotides align to TRBD1. CDR3 length: 18 amino acids. Germline assignment: CDR1 ENHRY and CDR2 SYGVKD. The trim removed 4 bases at V and 8 bases at J, leaving 17 bases unmatched. The CDR3, as DNA: TGTGCCATCAGTGCGTTAGGGGACAGGGGGCCTCGGTTTGAAGAAGCTTTCTTT. Protein sequence: CAISALGDRGPRFEEAFF.

The gene calls are TRBV5-5 and TRBJ1-1, with D possibly being TRBD1 (6 bases). Germline assignment: CDR1 SGHKS and CDR2 YYEKEE (reference sequence). The V end lost 3 bases, the J end lost 1 base, and 13 bases lay between the germline ends. The CDR3 extends over 15 amino acids. CDR3 coding DNA: TGTGCCAGCAGCTCGGACAGTATCCGGAACACTGAAGCTTTCTTT. This translates into CASSSDSIRNTEAFF.

The chain couples TRBV28 to TRBJ1-2, with 7 bases that match TRBD1. V lost 3 bases, J lost 7 bases, and 8 bases stayed unmatched. This CDR3 has 14 amino acids. CDR1 is MDHEN and CDR2 is SYDVKM in the germline V gene. The CDR3 here is CASSLEVTGVGYTF. CDR3 DNA sequence: TGTGCCAGCAGTTTGGAGGTAACAGGGGTTGGCTACACCTTC.

The chain joins TRBV6-5 to TRBJ1-2; D is unresolved. Trimming took 6 bases from V and 8 from J, leaving 16 bases between them. This CDR3 contains 13 residues. Germline V gene lookup returns CDR1 MNHEY and CDR2 SVGAGI. In DNA form, the CDR3 reads TGTGCCAGCAGCCCCAACCCGGTCCGAGGCTACACCTTC. Protein: CASSPNPVRGYTF.

The rearrangement uses TRBV9 and TRBJ1-1; no clear D. CDR1 and CDR2 from the germline V gene are SGDLS and YYNGEE. V was shortened by 4 bases and J by 0 bases, with 16 bases between the two germline ends. The CDR3 is 16 amino acids. CDR3 sequence reads: CASSPLAGLMNTEAFF. The CDR3 DNA follows: TGTGCCAGCAGCCCCCTGGCAGGTCTTATGAACACTGAAGCTTTCTTT.

In this sample, this clone turned up once. This chain links TRBV18 with TRBJ1-2, with D hard to call. This CDR3 spans 15 amino acids. Trimming removed 3 bases from V and 2 bases from J, with 13 bases in between. The V gene's germline CDR1 is KGHSH and CDR2 LQKENI. The CDR3 loop is CASSPQREVNYGYTF. The CDR3 DNA follows: TGTGCCAGCTCACCTCAGAGGGAAGTAAACTATGGCTACACCTTC.

The rearrangement uses TRBV6-1 and TRBJ2-3; a possible D gene is TRBD2 (7 bases). The CDR3 runs 18 residues. V dropped 2 bases and J dropped 5 bases, with 23 bases sitting between them. Germline loops: CDR1 MNHNS, CDR2 SASEGT. The CDR3 protein is CASSESVGGASNLDTQYF. In DNA, the CDR3 is TGTGCCAGCAGTGAATCGGTAGGGGGGGCGTCGAATTTAGATACGCAGTATTTT.

The chain combines TRBV30 with TRBJ1-3; 8 bases line up with TRBD1. The CDR3 runs to 16 residues. CDR1 GTSNPN and CDR2 SVGIG come from the germline V gene (reference sequence). Trimming removed 0 bases from V and 3 bases from J; junction bases left unmatched: 7. The CDR3 DNA reads as TGTGCCTGGAGTGTACTCAGGGGGCGAAGTGGAAACACCATATATTTT. It encodes CAWSVLRGRSGNTIYF.

The chain recombines TRBV28 with TRBJ1-4; D not resolved. Germline V CDR1 and CDR2: MDHEN, SYDVKM. The length of the CDR3 is 12 residues. Deletions cut 6 bases from V and 4 bases from J, with 6 bases between. The CDR3 nucleotides are TGTGCCAGCAGCACAAGTAATGAAAAACTGTTTTTT. It is translated as CASSTSNEKLFF.

V usage is TRBV13 and J usage is TRBJ1-1; perhaps TRBD1 as D (5 bases). Per the germline V gene, CDR1 is PRHDT and CDR2 is FYEKMQ (reference sequence). Trimming shortened V by 3 bases and J by 6 bases, and 11 bases separated the two germline ends. This CDR3 has 13 residues. The CDR3 reads CASSLWQGAEAFF. As DNA, the CDR3 is TGTGCCAGCAGCTTGTGGCAGGGCGCTGAAGCTTTCTTT. The variable domain in full, with the rest retrieved from reference TRBV13 and TRBJ1-1, is AAGVIQSPRHLIKEKRETATLKCYPIPRHDTVYWYQQGPGQDPQFLISFYEKMQSDKGSIPDRFSAQQFSDYHSELNMSSLELGDSALYFCASSLWQGAEAFFGQGTRLTVV.

This clone was observed once. The CDR3 sequence: CASSIWGGTDTQYF. The CDR3 nucleotides read TGTGCCAGTAGTATTTGGGGAGGGACAGATACGCAGTATTTT. The rearrangement links TRBV19 to TRBJ2-3; TRBD2 aligns across 7 bases. The germline CDR1 and CDR2 sequences are LNHDA and SQIVND (reference sequence). The CDR3 runs to 14 residues. After removal of 3 bases from V and 3 bases from J, the junction contained 3 bases not matched to a gene.

The rearrangement uses TRBV3-1 (or the pseudogene TRBV3-2) and TRBJ2-6; tentative D call: TRBD1 (6 bases). The CDR3 is made up of 16 amino acids. Trimming pared 3 bases from V and 0 bases from J, leaving 9 bases between. Germline V gives CDR1 LGHDT, CDR2 YNNKEL (reference sequence). This chain's CDR3 is CASSHGQNSGANVLTF. Written as DNA, the CDR3 is TGTGCCAGCAGCCATGGACAGAACTCTGGGGCCAACGTCCTGACTTTC.

The chain is built from TRBV15 and TRBJ2-1; 12 nucleotides line up with TRBD2. The CDR3 extends over 16 amino acids. Germline V lookup: CDR1 LNHNV, CDR2 YYDKDF (reference sequence). V lost 3 bases to trimming and J lost 6 bases; unmatched junction nucleotides: 6. The CDR3 loop is CATSRRTSGIGNEQFF. The CDR3 DNA follows: TGTGCCACCAGCAGGCGGACTAGCGGGATCGGCAATGAGCAGTTCTTC.

This chain uses TRBV28 with TRBJ1-5; D is perhaps TRBD1 (5 bases). V was cut by 3 bases and J by 5 bases, with 5 bases left in between. Germline loops: CDR1 MDHEN, CDR2 SYDVKM. The CDR3 loop spans 12 amino acids. CDR3 in DNA: TGTGCCAGCAGTTTCAGGGATCAGCCCCAGCATTTT. Translated: CASSFRDQPQHF.

This chain connects TRBV2 to TRBJ2-1; TRBD2 matches 12 bases. CDR3 length equals 16 residues. V shed 6 bases, J shed 5 bases, and the junction held 8 bases outside the gene matches. The V gene's germline CDR1 is SNHLY and CDR2 FYNNEI. CDR3 amino acids: CASSPLAGGIDNEQFF. The CDR3 DNA follows: TGTGCCAGCAGCCCACTAGCGGGAGGCATCGACAATGAGCAGTTCTTC. Drawing the rest from reference TRBV2 and TRBJ2-1, the complete variable domain is EPEVTQTPSHQVTQMGQEVILRCVPISNHLYFYWYRQILGQKVEFLVSFYNNEISEKSEIFDDQFSVERPDGSNFTLKIRSTKLEDSAMYFCASSPLAGGIDNEQFFGPGTRLTVL.

The gene calls are TRBV19 and TRBJ1-2; D is unclear. V gave up 5 bases and J gave up 12 bases, with 7 bases separating them. CDR1 is LNHDA, CDR2 SQIVND, per germline (reference sequence). CDR3 length: 9 amino acids. The CDR3 loop reads CASSFPHTF. In nucleotides, the CDR3 is TGTGCCAGTAGTTTCCCTCACACCTTC.

The rearrangement links TRBV10-1 to TRBJ2-2, with 7 positions matching TRBD2. The CDR3 runs 14 residues. CDR1 is WNHNN and CDR2 is SYGVQD in the germline V gene (reference sequence). V was pared by 7 bases and J by 7 bases, with 9 bases of the junction left unmatched. The CDR3 protein is CASTPTSFGGELFF. In nucleotides, the CDR3 is TGCGCCAGCACCCCGACTAGCTTCGGCGGGGAGCTGTTTTTT.

This clone has a handful of counts. The chain combines TRBV6-5 with TRBJ1-3; 7 nucleotides agree with TRBD1. CDR3 length equals 16 residues. Per germline, CDR1 MNHEY and CDR2 SVGAGI. The J segment lost 9 bases and the V segment lost 2 bases, leaving 13 bases of the junction unmatched. The CDR3: CASSYGTANARGTIYF. CDR3 nucleotides: TGTGCCAGCAGTTACGGGACAGCGAACGCCCGAGGCACCATATATTTT.

CDR3 coding DNA: TGTGCCAGCAGCCAAGCTTACGAGCAGTACTTC. This sequence encodes CASSQAYEQYF. The rearrangement uses TRBV3-1 (or the pseudogene TRBV3-2) and TRBJ2-7, with D unclear. The V gene's germline CDR1 is LGHDT and CDR2 YNNKEL (reference sequence). Trimming pared 1 base from V and 4 bases from J, leaving 2 bases between. The CDR3 loop spans 11 amino acids.